The 28 T cell receptor beta chains below all came from one sample that was sequenced in a study of post-analysis software for immune sequencing data. Study-wide points: Comparison of patients with controls showed about 5 TRBV segments more frequent in patients, TRBV5-6, TRBV5-1 and TRBV20-1 among them.

Presence of unique molecular identifiers characterized the TCR beta cDNA libraries. MiXCR, run by TCRdb on the PCR reads, gives a single entry per CDR3 protein. This sample has roughly 800,000 distinct CDR3 sequences, with approximately 30% found just once. Which antigens these TCRs recognize remains unknown. Sequenced sample: blood. These receptors originate from a girl aged 10 to 17 with multiple sclerosis.

CDR3 DNA: TGTGCCAGCAGCGCAAACCTCGGGACAGGGTGGAATGAGCAGTTCTTC. Encoded protein: CASSANLGTGWNEQFF. The chain links TRBV11-2 to TRBJ2-1; 9 bases map to TRBD1. J gave up 7 bases and V 5 bases, and 12 bases lay outside the gene matches. The CDR3 consists of 16 residues. Germline V gene data show CDR1 as SGHAT and CDR2 as FQNNGV.

This clonotype came up a few times. The rearrangement joins TRBV6-5 to TRBJ2-2; no definite D call. Germline V CDR1 and CDR2: MNHEY, SVGAGI. The CDR3 loop spans 11 amino acids. Between the trimmed V and J ends, which lost 7 bases and 6 bases, there was a span of 6 bases. CDR3 in DNA: TGTGCCAGCACGGCTGCCGGGGAGCTGTTTTTT. This codes for CASTAAGELFF.

This clonotype has more than one count but fewer than ten. The chain joins TRBV12-3 or TRBV12-4 to TRBJ2-7; 9 bases agree with TRBD2. The CDR3 runs 14 residues. Unmatched junction bases numbered 6, after V lost 3 bases and J lost 6 bases. The CDR3 DNA sequence: TGTGCCAGCAGTTTGCTTGCGGGAGGGCCCGAGCAGTACTTC. Translation: CASSLLAGGPEQYF.

Of note for this clonotype: This may arise from a read error, as a much more abundant clone is one base away. V is TRBV5-5 and J is TRBJ1-2; 9 bases are shared with TRBD1. The CDR3 is 13 residues long. With 4 bases clipped from V and 8 bases from J, the junction kept 6 bases outside the gene matches. The V gene's germline CDR1 is SGHKS and CDR2 YYEKEE (reference sequence). The CDR3 DNA reads as TGTGCCAGCAGCGCGGGACAGGGTACGGGCTACACCTTC. Translating gives CASSAGQGTGYTF.

The V gene is TRBV20-1, the J gene TRBJ1-5; D remains ambiguous. The CDR3 length is 14 residues. CDR1 is DFQATT and CDR2 is SNEGSKA in the germline V gene (reference sequence). Trimming pared 5 bases from V and 3 bases from J, leaving 14 bases between. DNA of the CDR3: TGCAGTGCTCTCTCCACACGATTCAATCAGCCCCAGCATTTT. Protein: CSALSTRFNQPQHF.

V is TRBV28 and J is TRBJ2-1; 7 bases are shared with TRBD2. This CDR3 comprises 14 residues. The germline V gene has CDR1 MDHEN and CDR2 SYDVKM. Losses at the gene ends were 1 base for V and 8 bases for J; bases not matched to a gene: 5. CDR3 DNA sequence: TGTGCCAGCAGTTTATATCCTAGCGGAGATGAGCAGTTCTTC. Translated: CASSLYPSGDEQFF.

The chain employs TRBV12-3 or TRBV12-4 and TRBJ1-2, with unresolved D. This CDR3 region has 14 residues. V was cut by 1 base and J by 6 bases, with 12 bases left in between. CDR3 sequence reads: CASSLGGRIDGYTF. The CDR3 region has the DNA TGTGCCAGCAGTTTAGGGGGTCGAATAGATGGCTACACCTTC.

J is TRBJ1-5 and V is TRBV29-1; D is unresolved. The CDR3 contains 14 residues. Trimming removed 4 bases from V and 0 bases from J, with 10 bases in between. CDR1 SQVTM and CDR2 ANQGSEA come from the germline V gene. The CDR3 DNA reads TGCAGCGTTGCACTCGGTCATAGCAATCAGCCCCAGCATTTT. Encoded protein: CSVALGHSNQPQHF.

The chain uses TRBV28 and TRBJ2-5, with 8 bases aligning to TRBD1. Germline CDR1 is MDHEN and CDR2 is SYDVKM. V shed 10 bases, J shed 4 bases, and the junction held 14 bases outside the gene matches. There are 15 residues in the CDR3. CDR3 amino acids: CATALHGQGRETQYF. The CDR3 DNA reads TGTGCCACTGCGCTGCACGGACAGGGAAGAGAGACCCAGTACTTC.

The chain couples TRBV12-3 or TRBV12-4 to TRBJ1-1, with D possibly TRBD1 on 5 matching bases. This CDR3 has 15 amino acids. V was pared by 1 base and J by 5 bases, with 14 bases between. In nucleotides, the CDR3 is TGTGCCAGCAGTTTAGAGATTGGGGCTCGGACTGAAGCTTTCTTT. It codes for CASSLEIGARTEAFF.

This clonotype was observed at least ten times. V and J are TRBV10-2 and TRBJ2-7, with 9 bases lining up with TRBD2. The V gene's germline CDR1 is WSHSY and CDR2 SAAADI. J was trimmed by 5 bases and V by 8 bases; bases with no gene match: 10. CDR3 size: 14 residues. CDR3 sequence reads: CASGVVAGDHEQYF. The DNA for the CDR3 is TGCGCCAGCGGGGTGGTAGCGGGAGACCACGAGCAGTACTTC.

The chain uses TRBV6-5 and TRBJ2-2; weak D call: TRBD2 (5 bases). This CDR3 has 14 residues. Germline V lookup: CDR1 MNHEY, CDR2 SVGAGI. V was pared by 1 base and J by 4 bases, with 7 bases between. CDR3 sequence (DNA): TGTGCCAGCAGTTACTTCGGGATCACCGGGGAGCTGTTTTTT. Amino acids: CASSYFGITGELFF.

V is TRBV28 and J is TRBJ1-2; a possible D gene is TRBD1 (6 bases). The CDR3 runs to 12 residues. The germline CDR1 and CDR2 sequences are MDHEN and SYDVKM. V lost 8 bases and J 3 bases, leaving 10 bases between the germline ends. The CDR3 DNA reads as TGTGCCAGCTTGACAGGCGACTATGGCTACACCTTC. Protein: CASLTGDYGYTF.

This clonotype came up a few times. The gene calls are TRBV28 and TRBJ2-4; 9 bases line up with TRBD1. The J segment lost 12 bases and the V segment lost 10 bases, leaving 13 bases of the junction unmatched. Germline V gives CDR1 MDHEN, CDR2 SYDVKM. This CDR3 is built from 13 residues. CDR3 amino acids: CAMGGDRDRAQYF. CDR3 sequence (DNA): TGTGCCATGGGGGGGGACAGGGACCGGGCTCAGTACTTC.

The gene calls are TRBV20-1 and TRBJ2-5; TRBD2 agrees at 11 bases. Germline loops: CDR1 DFQATT, CDR2 SNEGSKA (reference sequence). Trimming took 1 base from V and 5 from J; bases not matched to a gene: 24. The CDR3 is 21 residues long. CDR3 in amino acids: CSARASGGLAGGLDMLETQYF. As DNA, the CDR3 is TGCAGTGCTAGAGCATCCGGGGGGCTAGCGGGGGGACTCGATATGTTGGAGACCCAGTACTTC.

This clonotype was found a few times. V gene TRBV12-5 combines with J gene TRBJ1-2; no definite D call. Germline V lookup: CDR1 LGHNT, CDR2 FRNRAP. Trimming cost V 3 bases and J 1 base, with 9 bases left between them. The CDR3 has 14 amino acids. The CDR3 sequence: CASGFSPRNYGYTF. The CDR3 DNA follows: TGTGCTAGTGGTTTTTCTCCGCGTAACTATGGCTACACCTTC.

In this sample, this clonotype turned up a few times. V is TRBV28 and J is TRBJ2-6, with D maybe TRBD2 (5 bases). Trimming shortened V by 5 bases and J by 0 bases, and 14 bases separated the two germline ends. Germline CDR1 MDHEN, CDR2 SYDVKM. This CDR3 comprises 17 residues. The CDR3 protein is CASSVSASSSGANVLTF. CDR3 DNA sequence: TGTGCCAGCAGTGTAAGCGCTAGCAGCTCTGGGGCCAACGTCCTGACTTTC.

In its sample, this clonotype was seen a few times. The V and J genes are TRBV2 and TRBJ2-4; the D is unclear. Per the germline V gene, CDR1 is SNHLY and CDR2 is FYNNEI. This CDR3 spans 14 amino acids. V gave up 5 bases and J gave up 11 bases, with 19 bases separating them. CDR3 loop: CASSSPGGPGVQYF. CDR3 sequence (DNA): TGTGCCAGCAGTTCGCCAGGTGGCCCTGGGGTTCAGTACTTC.

V usage is TRBV28 and J usage is TRBJ2-7, with 13 bases identical to TRBD2. The germline V gene has CDR1 MDHEN and CDR2 SYDVKM. The CDR3 sequence is 16 residues long. V trimming: 5 bases; J trimming: 4 bases; junction bases outside the gene matches: 8. The CDR3 loop is CASSPGLAGCGYEQYF. The CDR3 DNA sequence: TGTGCCAGCAGTCCGGGACTAGCGGGATGCGGATACGAGCAGTACTTC.

The chain carries TRBV20-1 and TRBJ2-5; D is undetermined. CDR3 length equals 13 residues. Germline CDR1 is DFQATT and CDR2 is SNEGSKA (reference sequence). The V end lost 2 bases, the J end lost 7 bases, and 14 bases lay between the germline ends. CDR3 sequence: CSARSRAAWTQYF. CDR3 nucleotides: TGCAGTGCTAGATCTCGCGCGGCTTGGACCCAGTACTTC.

A few counts support this clonotype. J is TRBJ2-1 and V is TRBV28; TRBD2 matches at 8 bases. After removal of 4 bases from V and 6 bases from J, the junction contained 5 bases not matched to a gene. This CDR3 contains 14 residues. CDR1 is MDHEN and CDR2 is SYDVKM in the germline V gene. The CDR3 DNA reads as TGTGCCAGCAGTTCGGGACTAGTCTCCAATGAGCAGTTCTTC. This translates into CASSSGLVSNEQFF.

The chain carries TRBV29-1 and TRBJ2-7, with 10 bases identical to TRBD1. The CDR3 covers 13 residues. The trim removed 5 bases at V and 2 bases at J, leaving 3 bases unmatched. Germline assignment: CDR1 SQVTM and CDR2 ANQGSEA. The CDR3 DNA reads as TGCAGCGTTTGCGGACAGGGGGCCTACGAGCAGTACTTC. This translates into CSVCGQGAYEQYF.

The chain employs TRBV28 and TRBJ2-3; 9 bases line up with TRBD2. In germline, CDR1 is MDHEN, CDR2 SYDVKM. The CDR3 is 12 residues long. Trimming took 5 bases from V and 12 from J; bases not matched to a gene: 6. The CDR3 region has the DNA TGTGCCAGCAGTCCAGCGGGGGGCCTTCAGTATTTT. The encoded protein is CASSPAGGLQYF.

Ten or more counts support this clonotype. The V gene is TRBV7-2, the J gene TRBJ2-7, with D uncertain. The CDR3 spans 14 residues. Trimming left V 4 bases short and J 3 bases short, with 13 bases between. The germline gives CDR1 SGHTA, CDR2 FQGNSA. CDR3 residues: CASSSPRSGYEQYF. The CDR3 DNA reads as TGTGCCAGCAGCTCCCCGCGCAGTGGCTACGAGCAGTACTTC. The whole variable domain, remainder taken from reference TRBV7-2 and TRBJ2-7, is GAGVSQSPSNKVTEKGKDVELRCDPISGHTALYWYRQSLGQGLEFLIYFQGNSAPDKSGLPSDRFSAERTGGSVSTLTIQRTQQEDSAVYLCASSSPRSGYEQYFGPGTRLTVT.

This clonotype was seen a handful of times. The genes are TRBV6-6 and TRBJ1-2; D is unresolved. Germline assignment: CDR1 MNHNY and CDR2 SVGAGI (reference sequence). The CDR3 has 14 residues. V lost 0 bases to trimming and J lost 6 bases, with 11 bases between them. The CDR3 DNA follows: TGTGCCAGCAGTTACTCGCCCCGGGCGCATGGCTACACCTTC. It codes for CASSYSPRAHGYTF.

V gene TRBV6-5 combines with J gene TRBJ2-1, with D unclear. The V end was cut by 1 base, the J end by 1 base, with 11 bases between. The CDR3 runs 16 residues. CDR1 is MNHEY and CDR2 is SVGAGI in the germline V gene. The CDR3 DNA reads as TGTGCCAGCAGTTACTTAGCCGCCAATTCCTACAATGAGCAGTTCTTC. Amino acid sequence: CASSYLAANSYNEQFF.

The chain links TRBV20-1 to TRBJ1-2, with D perhaps matching TRBD1 (5 bases). The CDR3 runs to 15 residues. Trimming cost V 6 bases and J 1 base, with 18 bases left between them. In germline, CDR1 is DFQATT, CDR2 SNEGSKA (reference sequence). Here the CDR3 reads CSASSPAGLNYGYTF. The CDR3 DNA follows: TGCAGTGCGAGTAGCCCAGCAGGGCTTAACTATGGCTACACCTTC.

The table lists this clonotype with a few counts. This sequence joins TRBV12-3 or TRBV12-4 and TRBJ1-5; the D gene is possibly TRBD1 (5 bases). The length of the CDR3 is 14 residues. V shed 5 bases and J shed 2 bases, with 10 bases lying between them. CDR3 protein: CASSPDSRNQPQHF. DNA of the CDR3: TGTGCCAGCAGTCCAGACAGCCGCAATCAGCCCCAGCATTTT.